The clone carrying this T cell receptor (beta chain) appeared a few times. Its antigen is unknown. These data are taken from a study of beta chain features in type 1 diabetes. Study-level results: Within each of all four CD4+ subsets, Type 1 diabetes patients had TCRB CDR3s that were moderately but significantly shorter. Comparison showed that naive, central memory and Treg TCRB repertoires appeared more similar among patients than among healthy donors. In cDNA sequencing, cells with high TCR expression could be over-represented.

With 4 bases clipped from V and 2 bases from J, the junction kept 11 bases outside the gene matches. The CDR3 spans 16 residues. Germline V lookup: CDR1 GTSNPN, CDR2 SVGIG (reference sequence). Investigators reverse transcribed all isolated RNA, so they sequenced expressed TCRB transcripts. Sequenced by immunoSEQ multiplex PCR; TCRdb stores in-frame clones only, minus some. The repertoire holds about 360,000 clones, with around 12% as singletons. Material for sequencing was naive CD4+ T cells from blood. This clonotype originated in a woman younger than 35 with type 1 diabetes. The chain combines TRBV30 with TRBJ1-2; TRBD1 aligns across 9 bases. The CDR3 DNA reads as TGTGCCTGGAAACAAAGGGGACAGGGACCAAACTATGGCTACACCTTC. This translates into CAWKQRGQGPNYGYTF.